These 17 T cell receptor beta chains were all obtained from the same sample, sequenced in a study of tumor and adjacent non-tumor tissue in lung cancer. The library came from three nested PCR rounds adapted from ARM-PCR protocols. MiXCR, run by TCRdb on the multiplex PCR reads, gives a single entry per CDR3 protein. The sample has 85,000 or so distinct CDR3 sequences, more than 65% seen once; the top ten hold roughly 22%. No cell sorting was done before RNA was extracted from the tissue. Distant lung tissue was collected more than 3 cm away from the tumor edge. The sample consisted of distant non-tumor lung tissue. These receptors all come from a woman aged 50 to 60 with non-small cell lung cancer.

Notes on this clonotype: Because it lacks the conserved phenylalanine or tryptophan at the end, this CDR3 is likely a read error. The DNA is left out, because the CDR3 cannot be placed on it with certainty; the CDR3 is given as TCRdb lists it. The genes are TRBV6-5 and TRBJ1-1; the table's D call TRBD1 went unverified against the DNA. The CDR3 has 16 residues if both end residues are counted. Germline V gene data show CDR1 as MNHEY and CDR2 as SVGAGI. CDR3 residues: CANHFFRRDLNTEAFL.

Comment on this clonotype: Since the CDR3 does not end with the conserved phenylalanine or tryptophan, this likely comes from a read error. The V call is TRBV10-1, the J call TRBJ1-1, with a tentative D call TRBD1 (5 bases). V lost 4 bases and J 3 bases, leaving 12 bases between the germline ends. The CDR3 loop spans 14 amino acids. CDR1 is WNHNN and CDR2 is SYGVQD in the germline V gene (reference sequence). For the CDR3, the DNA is TGCGCCAGCAGTGGTAACCAGGGTTACACTGAAGCTTTCTAT. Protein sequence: CASSGNQGYTEAFY.

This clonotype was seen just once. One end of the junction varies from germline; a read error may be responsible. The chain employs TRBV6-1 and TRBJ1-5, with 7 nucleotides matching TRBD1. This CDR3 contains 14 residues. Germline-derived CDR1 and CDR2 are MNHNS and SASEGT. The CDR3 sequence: CASVRTGGNQAQHF. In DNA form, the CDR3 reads TGTGCCAGCGTCCGGACAGGAGGCAATCAGGCCCAGCATTTT.

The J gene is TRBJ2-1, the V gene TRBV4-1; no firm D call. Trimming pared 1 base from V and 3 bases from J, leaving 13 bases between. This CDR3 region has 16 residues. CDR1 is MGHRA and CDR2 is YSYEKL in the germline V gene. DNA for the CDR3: TGCGCCAGCAGCCAAGTTGGTCGTGACCACTACAATGAGCAGTTCTTC. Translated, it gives CASSQVGRDHYNEQFF.

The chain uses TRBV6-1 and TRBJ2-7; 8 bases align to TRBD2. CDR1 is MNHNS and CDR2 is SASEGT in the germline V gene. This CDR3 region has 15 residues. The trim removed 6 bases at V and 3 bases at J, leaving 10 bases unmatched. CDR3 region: CASSVWTSRLYEQYF. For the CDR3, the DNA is TGTGCCAGCAGCGTCTGGACTAGCAGACTCTACGAGCAGTACTTC.

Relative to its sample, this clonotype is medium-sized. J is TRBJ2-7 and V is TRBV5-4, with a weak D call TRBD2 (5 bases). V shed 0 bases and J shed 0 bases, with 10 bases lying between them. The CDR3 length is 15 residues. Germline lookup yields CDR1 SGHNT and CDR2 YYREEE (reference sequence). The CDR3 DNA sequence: TGTGCCAGCAGCTTGGGCCGGGATAGCTCCTACGAGCAGTACTTC. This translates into CASSLGRDSSYEQYF.

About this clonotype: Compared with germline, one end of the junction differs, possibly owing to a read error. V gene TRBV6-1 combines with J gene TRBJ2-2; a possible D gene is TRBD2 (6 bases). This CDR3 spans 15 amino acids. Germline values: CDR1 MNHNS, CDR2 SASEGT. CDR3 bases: TGTGTCTCGAATAGGGTGAGCGGGTACACCGGGGACCTGTTTTTT. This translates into CVSNRVSGYTGDLFF.

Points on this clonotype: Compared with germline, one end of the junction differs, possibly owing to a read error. CDR3 sequence reads: CANSDHLGGTSNEKLFF. The CDR3 DNA reads TGTGCCAACAGTGACCACCTCGGCGGGACAAGCAATGAAAAACTGTTTTTT. The genes are TRBV6-1 and TRBJ1-4; a weak D match, TRBD1 (6 bases). There are 17 residues in the CDR3. CDR1 and CDR2 (germline): MNHNS, SASEGT.

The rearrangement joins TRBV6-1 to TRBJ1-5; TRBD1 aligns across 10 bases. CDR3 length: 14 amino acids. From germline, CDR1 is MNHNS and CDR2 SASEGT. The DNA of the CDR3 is TGTGTCCGCAGTGGGACAGGGGGCAATCAGCCCCAGCATTTT. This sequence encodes CVRSGTGGNQPQHF.

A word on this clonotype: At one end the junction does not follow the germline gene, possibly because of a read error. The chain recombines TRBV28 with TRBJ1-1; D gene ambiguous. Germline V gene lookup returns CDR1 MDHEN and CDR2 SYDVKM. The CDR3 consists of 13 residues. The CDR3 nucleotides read TGTGTCAGCAGCCTGACAATGAACACTGAAACTTTCTTT. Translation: CVSSLTMNTETFF.

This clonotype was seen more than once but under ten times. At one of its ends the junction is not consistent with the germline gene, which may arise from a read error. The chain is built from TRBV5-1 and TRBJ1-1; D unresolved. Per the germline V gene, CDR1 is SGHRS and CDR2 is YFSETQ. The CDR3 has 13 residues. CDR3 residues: CASSPIVDTEDFF. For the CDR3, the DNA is TGCGCCAGCAGTCCCATAGTTGACACTGAAGATTTCTTT.

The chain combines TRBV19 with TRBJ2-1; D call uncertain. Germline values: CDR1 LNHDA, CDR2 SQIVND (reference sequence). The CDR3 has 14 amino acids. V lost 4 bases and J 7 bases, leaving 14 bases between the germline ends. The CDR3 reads CASSKVGIRNEQFF. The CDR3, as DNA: TGTGCCAGTAGTAAGGTAGGAATTCGGAATGAGCAGTTCTTC.

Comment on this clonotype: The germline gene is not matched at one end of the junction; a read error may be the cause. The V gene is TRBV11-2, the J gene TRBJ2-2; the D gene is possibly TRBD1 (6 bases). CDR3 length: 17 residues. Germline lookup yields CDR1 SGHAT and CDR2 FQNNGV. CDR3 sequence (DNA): TGTGTCAGCAGCCGGGATGTAGGGGGAGTGAACACCGGGGAGTTGTTTTTT. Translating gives CVSSRDVGGVNTGELFF.

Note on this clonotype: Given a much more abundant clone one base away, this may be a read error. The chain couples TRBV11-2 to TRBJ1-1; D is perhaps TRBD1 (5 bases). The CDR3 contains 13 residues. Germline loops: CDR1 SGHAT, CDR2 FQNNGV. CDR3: CACSLGEITEAFF. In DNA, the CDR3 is TGTGCCTGCAGCTTAGGGGAAATCACTGAAGCTTTCTTT.

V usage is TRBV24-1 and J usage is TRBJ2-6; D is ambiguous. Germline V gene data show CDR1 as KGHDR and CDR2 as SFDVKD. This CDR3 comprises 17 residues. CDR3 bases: TGTGTTACCAGTGATTTTGGGGTTGGCGGTGGGGCCAACGTCCTGACTTTC. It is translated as CVTSDFGVGGGANVLTF.

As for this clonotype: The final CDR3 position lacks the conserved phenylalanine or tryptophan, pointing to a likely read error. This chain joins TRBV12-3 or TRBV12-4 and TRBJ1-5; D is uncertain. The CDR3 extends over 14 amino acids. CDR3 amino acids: CASKTKGGDQPQHV. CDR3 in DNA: TGTGCAAGCAAAACAAAAGGTGGGGATCAGCCCCAGCATGTT.

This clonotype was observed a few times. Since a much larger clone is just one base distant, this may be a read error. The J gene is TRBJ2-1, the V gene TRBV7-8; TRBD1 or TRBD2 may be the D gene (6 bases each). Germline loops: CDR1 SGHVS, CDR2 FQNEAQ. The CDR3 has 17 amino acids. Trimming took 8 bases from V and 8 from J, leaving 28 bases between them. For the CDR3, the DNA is TGTGCCAGCCGCCCCAGACTAGGGGGATACCGGGTCGATGAGCAGTTCTTC. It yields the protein CASRPRLGGYRVDEQFF.